The source of this T cell receptor (beta chain) is a study of shared clonotypes between healthy human individuals. The CDR3 sequence is 18 residues long. CDR1 is SNHLY and CDR2 is FYNNEI in the germline V gene. V lost 6 bases, J lost 7 bases, and 17 bases stayed unmatched. Profiled with immunoSEQ multiplex PCR; TCRdb holds only in-frame clones, not every one. The top ten hold 0.13% of the sample, which has millions of clones, around 95% seen once. Sequenced input: naive CD4+ T cells sorted from blood. Regarding subset: CD45RA+ positively selected. This TCR came from a young man in good health. This chain connects TRBV2 to TRBJ2-2; 10 nucleotides match TRBD1. The DNA of the CDR3 is TGTGCCAGCAGAGGTCGCCCCACCCCCGGGACAGGGGTCGGGGAGCTGTTTTTT. It encodes CASRGRPTPGTGVGELFF.